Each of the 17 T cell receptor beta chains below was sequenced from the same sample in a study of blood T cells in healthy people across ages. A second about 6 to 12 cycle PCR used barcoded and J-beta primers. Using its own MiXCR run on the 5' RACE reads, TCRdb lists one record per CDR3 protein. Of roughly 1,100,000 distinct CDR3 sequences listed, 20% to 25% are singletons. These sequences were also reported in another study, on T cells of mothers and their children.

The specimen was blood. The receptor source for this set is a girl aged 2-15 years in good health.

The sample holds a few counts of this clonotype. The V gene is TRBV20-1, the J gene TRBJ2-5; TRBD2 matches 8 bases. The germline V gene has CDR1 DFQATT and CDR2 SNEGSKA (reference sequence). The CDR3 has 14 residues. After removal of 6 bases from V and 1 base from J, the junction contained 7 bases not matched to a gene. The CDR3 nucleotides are TGCAGTGCACAACTACTAGCGGTCCAAGAGACCCAGTACTTC. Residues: CSAQLLAVQETQYF.

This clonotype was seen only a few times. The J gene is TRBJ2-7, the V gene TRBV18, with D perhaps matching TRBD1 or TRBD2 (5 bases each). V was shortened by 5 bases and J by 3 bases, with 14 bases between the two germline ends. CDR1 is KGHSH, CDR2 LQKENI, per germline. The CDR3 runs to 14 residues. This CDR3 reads CASSTTGRGYEQYF. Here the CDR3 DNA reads TGTGCCAGCTCAACTACAGGACGGGGCTACGAGCAGTACTTC. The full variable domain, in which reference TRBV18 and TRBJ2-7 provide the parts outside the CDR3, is NAGVMQNPRHLVRRRGQEARLRCSPMKGHSHVYWYRQLPEEGLKFMVYLQKENIIDESGMPKERFSAEFPKEGPSILRIQQVVRGDSAAYFCASSTTGRGYEQYFGPGTRLTVT.

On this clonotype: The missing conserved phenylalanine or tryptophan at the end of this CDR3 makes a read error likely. CDR3 loop: CASTVDRGQPQHS. CDR3 DNA: TGTGCCAGCACCGTGGATAGGGGTCAGCCCCAGCATTCT. The chain couples TRBV6-6 to TRBJ1-5; D perhaps matches TRBD1 (5 bases). The V gene's germline CDR1 is MNHNY and CDR2 SVGAGI (reference sequence). With 7 bases removed from V and 6 bases from J, the gap between germline ends came to 13 bases. CDR3 length equals 13 residues.

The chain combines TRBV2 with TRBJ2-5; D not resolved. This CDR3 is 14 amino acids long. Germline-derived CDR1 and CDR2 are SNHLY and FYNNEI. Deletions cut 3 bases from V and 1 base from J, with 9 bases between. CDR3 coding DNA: TGTGCCAGCAGTGAGTCGGCAGCCCAAGAGACCCAGTACTTC. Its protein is CASSESAAQETQYF.

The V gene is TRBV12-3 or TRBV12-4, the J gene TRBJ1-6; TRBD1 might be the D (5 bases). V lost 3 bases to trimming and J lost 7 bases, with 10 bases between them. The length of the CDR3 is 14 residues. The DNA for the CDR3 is TGTGCCAGCAGTTTTGGGGCCCCAAATTCACCCCTCCACTTT. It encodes CASSFGAPNSPLHF.

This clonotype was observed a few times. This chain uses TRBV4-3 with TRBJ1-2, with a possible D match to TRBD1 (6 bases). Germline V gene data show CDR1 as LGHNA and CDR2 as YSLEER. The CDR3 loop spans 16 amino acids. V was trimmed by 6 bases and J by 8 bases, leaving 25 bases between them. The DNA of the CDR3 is TGCGCCAGCAGTGAGGGGGTCCTGGACAGATTGGGCGGCTACACCTTC. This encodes CASSEGVLDRLGGYTF.

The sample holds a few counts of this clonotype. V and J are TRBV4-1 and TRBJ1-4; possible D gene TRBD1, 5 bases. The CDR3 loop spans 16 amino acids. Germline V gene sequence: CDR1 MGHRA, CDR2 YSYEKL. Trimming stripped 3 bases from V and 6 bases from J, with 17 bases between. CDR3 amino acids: CASSHPRDVNDEKLFF. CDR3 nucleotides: TGCGCCAGCAGCCACCCCCGGGACGTTAATGATGAAAAACTGTTTTTT.

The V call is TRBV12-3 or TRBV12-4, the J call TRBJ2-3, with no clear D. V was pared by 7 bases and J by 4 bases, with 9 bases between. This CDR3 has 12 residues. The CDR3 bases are TGTGCCAGCACTCCAGTGGCAGATACGCAGTATTTT. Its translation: CASTPVADTQYF.

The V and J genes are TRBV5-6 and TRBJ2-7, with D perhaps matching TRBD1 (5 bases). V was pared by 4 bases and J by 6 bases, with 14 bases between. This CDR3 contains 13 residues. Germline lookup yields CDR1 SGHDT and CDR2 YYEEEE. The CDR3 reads CASSVMGRREQYF. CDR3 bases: TGTGCCAGCAGCGTGATGGGGCGTCGCGAGCAGTACTTC.

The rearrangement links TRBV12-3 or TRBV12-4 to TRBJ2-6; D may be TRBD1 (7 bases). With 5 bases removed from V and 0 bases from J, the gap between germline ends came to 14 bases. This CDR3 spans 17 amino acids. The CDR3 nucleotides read TGTGCCAGCAGTCGCGGGACAGTTAACTCTGGGGCCAACGTCCTGACTTTC. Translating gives CASSRGTVNSGANVLTF.

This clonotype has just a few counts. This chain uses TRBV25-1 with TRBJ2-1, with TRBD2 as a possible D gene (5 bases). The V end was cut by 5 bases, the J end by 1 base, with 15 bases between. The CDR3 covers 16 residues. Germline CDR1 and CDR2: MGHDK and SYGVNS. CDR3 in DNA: TGTGCCAGCAGTCCAAGCTTTCCGGGATCCTACAATGAGCAGTTCTTC. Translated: CASSPSFPGSYNEQFF. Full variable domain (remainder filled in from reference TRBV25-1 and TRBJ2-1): EADIYQTPRYLVIGTGKKITLECSQTMGHDKMYWYQQDPGMELHLIHYSYGVNSTEKGDLSSESTVSRIRTEHFPLTLESARPSHTSQYLCASSPSFPGSYNEQFFGPGTRLTVL.

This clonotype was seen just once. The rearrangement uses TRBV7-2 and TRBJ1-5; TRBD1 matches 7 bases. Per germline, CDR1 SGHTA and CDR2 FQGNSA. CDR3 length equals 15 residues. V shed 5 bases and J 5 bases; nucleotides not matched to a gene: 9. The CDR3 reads CASSREAGGHQPQHF. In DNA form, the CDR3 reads TGTGCCAGCAGCCGCGAGGCAGGGGGACATCAGCCCCAGCATTTT.

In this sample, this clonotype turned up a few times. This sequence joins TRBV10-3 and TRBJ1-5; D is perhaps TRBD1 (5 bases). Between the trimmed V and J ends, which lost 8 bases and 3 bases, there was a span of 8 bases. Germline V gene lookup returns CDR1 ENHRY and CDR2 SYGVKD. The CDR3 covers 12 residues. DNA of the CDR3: TGTGCCATCGGGGCTTCCAATCAGCCCCAGCATTTT. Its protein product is CAIGASNQPQHF.

Written as DNA, the CDR3 is TGTGCCAGCAGCCCATCCAGCAGTCAAAAGAACACTGAAGCTTTCTTT. The encoded protein is CASSPSSSQKNTEAFF. V and J are TRBV6-1 and TRBJ1-1, with D unresolved. V gave up 6 bases and J gave up 1 base, with 18 bases separating them. The germline V gene encodes CDR1 MNHNS and CDR2 SASEGT. This CDR3 has 16 residues.

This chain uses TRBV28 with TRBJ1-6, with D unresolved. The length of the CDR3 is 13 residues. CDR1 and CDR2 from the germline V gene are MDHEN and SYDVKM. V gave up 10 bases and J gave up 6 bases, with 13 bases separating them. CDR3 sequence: CATTETLNSPLHF. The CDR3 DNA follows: TGTGCCACCACAGAGACCCTTAATTCACCCCTCCACTTT.

In nucleotides, the CDR3 is TGTGCCAGCAGTTTATCCGGGAGGGCCATCGTGGAGCTGTTTTTT. This sequence encodes CASSLSGRAIVELFF. The chain combines TRBV28 with TRBJ2-2; TRBD2 agrees at 8 bases. V lost 1 base to trimming and J lost 10 bases; unmatched junction nucleotides: 8. Looked up from germline, CDR1 is MDHEN and CDR2 is SYDVKM. The length of the CDR3 is 15 residues. Using reference TRBV28 and TRBJ2-2 for the parts outside the CDR3, the full variable domain is DVKVTQSSRYLVKRTGEKVFLECVQDMDHENMFWYRQDPGLGLRLIYFSYDVKMKEKGDIPEGYSVSREKKERFSLILESASTNQTSMYLCASSLSGRAIVELFFGEGSRLTVL.

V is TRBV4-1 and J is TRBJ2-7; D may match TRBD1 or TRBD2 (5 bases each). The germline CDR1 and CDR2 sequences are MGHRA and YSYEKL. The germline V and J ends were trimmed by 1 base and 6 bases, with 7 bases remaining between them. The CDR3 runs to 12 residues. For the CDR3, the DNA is TGCGCCAGCAGCCAAGTAGGGACCGAGCAGTACTTC. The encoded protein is CASSQVGTEQYF.